The present TCR beta chain was sequenced within a study of CD8 T cells in ankylosing spondylitis. Study-level findings and limits: Blood from ankylosing spondylitis patients appeared to carry a characteristic roughly 8-variant TCR beta motif.

Quantitative 5'-RACE with molecular barcodes produced the TCR beta libraries. TCRdb reanalysed the 5' RACE reads using MiXCR and keeps one entry per CDR3 protein. This table has 230,000 or so distinct CDR3 sequences, about 20% appearing once. CDR3 size: 12 residues. V lost 6 bases and J lost 4; bases outside the gene matches: 5. Per germline, CDR1 SQVTM and CDR2 ANQGSEA. Details on this clonotype: Its antigen is unidentified.

The chain uses TRBV29-1 and TRBJ2-7, with 8 bases fitting TRBD1. This clonotype was sampled from a male donor with ankylosing spondylitis or in good health (not recorded which). Sequenced: blood, either unsorted or a sorted T cell fraction (not recorded which). The CDR3 nucleotides are TGCAGCGTGCGACAGGGGCCATACGAGCAGTACTTC. This sequence encodes CSVRQGPYEQYF.